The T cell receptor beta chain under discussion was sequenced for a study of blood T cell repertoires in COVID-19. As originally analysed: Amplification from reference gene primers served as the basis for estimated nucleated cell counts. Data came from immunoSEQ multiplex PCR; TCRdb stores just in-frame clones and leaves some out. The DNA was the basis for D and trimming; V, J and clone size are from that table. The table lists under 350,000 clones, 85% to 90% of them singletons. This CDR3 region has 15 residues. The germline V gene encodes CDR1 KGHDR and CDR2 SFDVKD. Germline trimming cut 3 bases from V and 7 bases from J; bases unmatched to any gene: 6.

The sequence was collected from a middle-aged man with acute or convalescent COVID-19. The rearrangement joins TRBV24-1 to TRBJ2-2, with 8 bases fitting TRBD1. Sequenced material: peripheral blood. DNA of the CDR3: TGTGCCACCAGTGATAGGGGACAGGTGGTCGGGGAGCTGTTTTTT. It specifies CATSDRGQVVGELFF.